The source of this T cell receptor (beta chain) is a study of blood T cell repertoires in COVID-19. The overall study: T cells, B-cell-depleted T cells, or PBMCs provided the cDNA or gDNA that served as material.

The CDR3 length is 15 residues. Germline-derived CDR1 and CDR2 are LGHDT and YNNKEL (reference sequence). The J segment lost 5 bases and the V segment lost 9 bases, leaving 10 bases of the junction unmatched. Cohort allocation depended upon clinical history that participants reported. Up to 2 weeks before entering the study, exposed participants had met a COVID-19 case. In the source study's methods: The authors estimated nucleated cell counts from reference gene primer amplification. Sequencing was performed with immunoSEQ multiplex PCR; in TCRdb, only in-frame clones are kept and a portion is missing. V, J and clone size derive from that table, while D and trimming were established from the DNA sequence. The table includes 150,000 to 200,000 clones, over 70% detected once.

The sample was PBMCs or T cells enriched from blood (not recorded which). The receptor comes from a man aged 65 to 85 who had been exposed to COVID-19. This chain uses TRBV3-1 (or the pseudogene TRBV3-2) with TRBJ1-4, with 9 bases fitting TRBD1. CDR3 amino acids: CARDRNGTGNEKLFF. The CDR3 DNA sequence: TGTGCCAGAGATAGAAACGGGACAGGGAATGAAAAACTGTTTTTT.